Listed below are T cell receptor beta chains from one sample, sequenced in a study of blood T cells in healthy people across ages. TCRdb re-derived calls from the 5' RACE reads in MiXCR, one entry per CDR3 protein. The data show over 1.5 million distinct CDR3 sequences, 40% to 55% seen once. The source material was blood. These receptor sequences come from a woman aged 35 to 49 in good health. Both conserved end residues are part of each CDR3. Each record gives: CDR3 protein, CDR3 DNA, D gene, CDR3 length, J gene, V gene, clone size. A D gene is named only where the DNA matches it firmly. The size field is filled for only some rows; it gives once, few, many or a size class.

CDR3aa: CSVELASGGTDTQYF
CDR3nt: TGCAGCGTTGAATTGGCTAGCGGGGGGACAGATACGCAGTATTTT
d_gene: TRBD2
len: 15
j_gene: TRBJ2-3
v_gene: TRBV29-1
abundance: .

CDR3aa: CASSLGGEERAWNNEQFF
CDR3nt: TGTGCCAGCAGCTTAGGGGGTGAGGAGAGGGCTTGGAACAATGAGCAGTTCTTC
d_gene: .
len: 18
j_gene: TRBJ2-1
v_gene: TRBV7-9
abundance: .

CDR3aa: CASSDIDRGYSNQPQHF
CDR3nt: TGTGCCAGCAGTGATATCGACAGGGGATATAGCAATCAGCCCCAGCATTTT
d_gene: TRBD1
len: 17
j_gene: TRBJ1-5
v_gene: TRBV6-2/TRBV6-3
abundance: .

CDR3aa: CASSPRDSGGIDTQYF
CDR3nt: TGCGCCAGCAGCCCCAGAGACAGCGGGGGAATAGATACGCAGTATTTT
d_gene: TRBD2
len: 16
j_gene: TRBJ2-3
v_gene: TRBV4-1
abundance: .

CDR3aa: CASDLGLAGTQYF
CDR3nt: TGTGCCAGCGATTTGGGACTAGCGGGGACCCAGTACTTC
d_gene: TRBD2
len: 13
j_gene: TRBJ2-5
v_gene: TRBV2
abundance: .

CDR3aa: CASSYPSGLYQETQYF
CDR3nt: TGTGCCAGCAGTTACCCTAGCGGACTGTACCAAGAGACCCAGTACTTC
d_gene: TRBD2
len: 16
j_gene: TRBJ2-5
v_gene: TRBV6-2/TRBV6-3
abundance: .

CDR3aa: CASSYPESAFF
CDR3nt: TGTGCCAGCAGTTACCCGGAAAGCGCTTTCTTT
d_gene: .
len: 11
j_gene: TRBJ1-1
v_gene: TRBV6-2/TRBV6-3
abundance: .

CDR3aa: CASSQNTPNYGYTF
CDR3nt: TGTGCCAGCAGTCAGAACACGCCTAACTATGGCTACACCTTC
d_gene: .
len: 14
j_gene: TRBJ1-2
v_gene: TRBV7-9
abundance: .

CDR3aa: CASSVLRQSKGNYGYTF
CDR3nt: TGTGCCAGCAGTGTCCTCAGACAGTCGAAAGGAAACTATGGCTACACCTTC
d_gene: .
len: 17
j_gene: TRBJ1-2
v_gene: TRBV2
abundance: .

CDR3aa: CATSNNPGYGYTF
CDR3nt: TGTGCCACCAGCAATAACCCTGGCTATGGCTACACCTTC
d_gene: .
len: 13
j_gene: TRBJ1-2
v_gene: TRBV15
abundance: few

CDR3aa: CSVEGLDLSRDTQYF
CDR3nt: TGCAGCGTTGAAGGGTTGGACCTTTCTCGGGATACGCAGTATTTT
d_gene: .
len: 15
j_gene: TRBJ2-3
v_gene: TRBV29-1
abundance: .

CDR3aa: CATSRVGVGTQYF
CDR3nt: TGTGCCACCAGCAGAGTGGGTGTAGGCACGCAGTATTTT
d_gene: .
len: 13
j_gene: TRBJ2-3
v_gene: TRBV15
abundance: .

CDR3aa: CASSRPQGARNQPQHF
CDR3nt: TGTGCCAGCAGTCGACCACAGGGGGCCCGCAATCAGCCCCAGCATTTT
d_gene: TRBD1
len: 16
j_gene: TRBJ1-5
v_gene: TRBV6-6
abundance: once

CDR3aa: CASSYKLAGPTLTDTQYF
CDR3nt: TGTGCCAGCAGTTACAAACTAGCGGGGCCCACCCTCACAGATACGCAGTATTTT
d_gene: TRBD2
len: 18
j_gene: TRBJ2-3
v_gene: TRBV6-2/TRBV6-3
abundance: .

CDR3aa: CASSHDRQGSTGANVLTF
CDR3nt: TGTGCCAGCTCACACGACCGACAGGGCTCGACTGGGGCCAACGTCCTGACTTTC
d_gene: TRBD1
len: 18
j_gene: TRBJ2-6
v_gene: TRBV18
abundance: .

CDR3aa: CATSRGGQGAIDTQYF
CDR3nt: TGTGCCACCAGCAGAGGGGGACAGGGGGCGATAGATACGCAGTATTTT
d_gene: TRBD1
len: 16
j_gene: TRBJ2-3
v_gene: TRBV15
abundance: once

CDR3aa: CSADDEFIAWNEQFF
CDR3nt: TGCAGTGCGGACGATGAGTTTATAGCTTGGAATGAGCAGTTCTTC
d_gene: .
len: 15
j_gene: TRBJ2-1
v_gene: TRBV20-1
abundance: .

CDR3aa: CSVIEYEQFF
CDR3nt: TGCAGTGTCATAGAGTATGAGCAGTTCTTC
d_gene: .
len: 10
j_gene: TRBJ2-1
v_gene: TRBV20-1
abundance: .

CDR3aa: CASGFQGARQPQHF
CDR3nt: TGTGCCAGCGGATTCCAGGGGGCTAGGCAGCCCCAGCATTTT
d_gene: TRBD1
len: 14
j_gene: TRBJ1-5
v_gene: TRBV6-2/TRBV6-3
abundance: .

CDR3aa: CASSHFKWVRPADTQYF
CDR3nt: TGCGCCAGCAGCCATTTTAAATGGGTCCGCCCGGCAGATACGCAGTATTTT
d_gene: .
len: 17
j_gene: TRBJ2-3
v_gene: TRBV4-3
abundance: few

CDR3aa: CASSPWGRGRANEQYF
CDR3nt: TGTGCCAGCAGTCCATGGGGGCGGGGGAGAGCGAATGAGCAGTACTTC
d_gene: .
len: 16
j_gene: TRBJ2-5
v_gene: TRBV27
abundance: .

CDR3aa: CSVEERAHRTDTQYF
CDR3nt: TGCAGCGTTGAAGAGCGAGCCCATCGCACAGATACGCAGTATTTT
d_gene: .
len: 15
j_gene: TRBJ2-3
v_gene: TRBV29-1
abundance: few

CDR3aa: CASSQEPGQPPYEQYF
CDR3nt: TGCGCCAGCAGCCAAGAACCGGGACAGCCCCCTTACGAGCAGTACTTC
d_gene: TRBD1
len: 16
j_gene: TRBJ2-7
v_gene: TRBV4-1
abundance: many

CDR3aa: CSARDARGNYNEQFF
CDR3nt: TGCAGTGCTAGAGATGCGCGGGGGAACTACAATGAGCAGTTCTTC
d_gene: TRBD2
len: 15
j_gene: TRBJ2-1
v_gene: TRBV20-1
abundance: .

CDR3aa: CASSYDGDSYNEQFF
CDR3nt: TGCGCCAGCAGCTATGACGGGGACTCCTACAATGAGCAGTTCTTC
d_gene: .
len: 15
j_gene: TRBJ2-1
v_gene: TRBV5-1
abundance: .

CDR3aa: CASSYRISTYNEQFF
CDR3nt: TGTGCCAGCAGTTATCGCATTTCAACCTACAATGAGCAGTTCTTC
d_gene: .
len: 15
j_gene: TRBJ2-1
v_gene: TRBV6-2/TRBV6-3
abundance: few

CDR3aa: CSAPEVRGVGDTQYF
CDR3nt: TGCAGTGCTCCGGAGGTGCGGGGGGTGGGAGATACGCAGTATTTT
d_gene: TRBD2
len: 15
j_gene: TRBJ2-3
v_gene: TRBV20-1
abundance: .

CDR3aa: CASSQVYSDTQYF
CDR3nt: TGTGCCAGCAGCCAAGTGTACTCCGATACGCAGTATTTT
d_gene: .
len: 13
j_gene: TRBJ2-3
v_gene: TRBV14
abundance: .